These T cell receptor beta chains were read from a single sample in a study of T cell repertoires in ileal Crohn's disease. The data were produced by immunoSEQ multiplex PCR, yet TCRdb's version contains in-frame clones alone and is incomplete. The sample data list several clones. The source material was a sorted T cell subset from the ileum. The receptor set was obtained from an adult with Crohn's disease. Each CDR3 is given with its conserved first and last residue. D genes are given only for firm matches.

d_call	j_call	cdr3_length	v_call	cdr3_aa
-	TRBJ1-2	15	TRBV5-4	CASGIRVPGNYGYTF
-	TRBJ1-2	16	TRBV7-8	CASSFTLTRKTYGYTF
-	TRBJ2-6	17	TRBV12-1	CASSRVGVQSRANVLTF